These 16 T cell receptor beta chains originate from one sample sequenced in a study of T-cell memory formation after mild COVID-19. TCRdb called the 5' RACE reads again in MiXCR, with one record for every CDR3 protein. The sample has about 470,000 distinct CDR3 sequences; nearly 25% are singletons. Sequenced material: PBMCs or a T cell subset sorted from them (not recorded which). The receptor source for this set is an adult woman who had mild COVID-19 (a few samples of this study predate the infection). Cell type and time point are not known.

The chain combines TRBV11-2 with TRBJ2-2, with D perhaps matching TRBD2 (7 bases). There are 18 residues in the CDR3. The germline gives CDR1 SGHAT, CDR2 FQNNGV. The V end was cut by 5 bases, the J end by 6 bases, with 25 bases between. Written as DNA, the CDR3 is TGTGCCAGCAGCCACAGCAAAAAGGGGGGGCCAGGGGCCGGGGAGCTGTTTTTT. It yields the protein CASSHSKKGGPGAGELFF.

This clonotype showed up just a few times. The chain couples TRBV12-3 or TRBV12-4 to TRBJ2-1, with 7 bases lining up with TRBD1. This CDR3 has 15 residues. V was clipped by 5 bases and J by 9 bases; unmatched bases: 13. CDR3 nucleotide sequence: TGTGCCAGCAGTATGAGACAGGGCCCAGGGAGTGAGCAGTTCTTC. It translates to CASSMRQGPGSEQFF.

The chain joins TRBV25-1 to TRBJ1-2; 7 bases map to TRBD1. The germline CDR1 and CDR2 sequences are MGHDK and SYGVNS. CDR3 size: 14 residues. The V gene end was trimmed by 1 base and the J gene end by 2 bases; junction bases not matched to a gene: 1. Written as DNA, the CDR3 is TGTGCCAGCAGTGAATGGGACAGAAACTATGGCTACACCTTC. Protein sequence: CASSEWDRNYGYTF.

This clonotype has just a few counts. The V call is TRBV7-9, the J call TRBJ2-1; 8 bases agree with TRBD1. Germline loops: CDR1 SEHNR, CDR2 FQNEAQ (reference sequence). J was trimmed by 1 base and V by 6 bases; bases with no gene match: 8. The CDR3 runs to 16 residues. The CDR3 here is CASSSWTGPSYNEQFF. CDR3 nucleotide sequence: TGTGCCAGCAGTTCTTGGACAGGGCCTTCCTACAATGAGCAGTTCTTC.

CDR3 nucleotide sequence: TGCAGCGTTGCGCGGACAGGGATGTCAAACGAGCAGTACTTC. This sequence encodes CSVARTGMSNEQYF. V and J are TRBV29-1 and TRBJ2-7, with TRBD1 matching 8 bases. Germline lookup yields CDR1 SQVTM and CDR2 ANQGSEA. The V gene end was trimmed by 4 bases and the J gene end by 5 bases; junction bases not matched to a gene: 10. This CDR3 comprises 14 residues.

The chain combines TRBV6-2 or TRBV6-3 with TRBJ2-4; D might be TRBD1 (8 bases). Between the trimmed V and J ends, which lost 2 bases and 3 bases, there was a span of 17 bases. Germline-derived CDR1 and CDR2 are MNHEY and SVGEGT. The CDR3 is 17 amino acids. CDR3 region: CASSYPGQGGSKNIQYF. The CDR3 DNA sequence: TGTGCCAGCAGTTACCCAGGACAGGGCGGGAGCAAAAACATTCAGTACTTC.

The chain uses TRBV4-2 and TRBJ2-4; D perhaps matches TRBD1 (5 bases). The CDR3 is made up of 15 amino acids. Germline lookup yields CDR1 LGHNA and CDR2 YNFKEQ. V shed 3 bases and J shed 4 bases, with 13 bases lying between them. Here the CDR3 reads CASSQGDSVKNIQYF. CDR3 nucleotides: TGTGCCAGCAGCCAGGGCGACAGTGTAAAAAACATTCAGTACTTC.

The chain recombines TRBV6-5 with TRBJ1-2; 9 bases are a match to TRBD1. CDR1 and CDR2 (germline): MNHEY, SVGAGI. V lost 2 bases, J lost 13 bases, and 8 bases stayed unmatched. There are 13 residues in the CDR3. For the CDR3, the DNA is TGTGCCAGCAGTTACGGGGGACAGGGTGGTATCACCTTC. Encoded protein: CASSYGGQGGITF.

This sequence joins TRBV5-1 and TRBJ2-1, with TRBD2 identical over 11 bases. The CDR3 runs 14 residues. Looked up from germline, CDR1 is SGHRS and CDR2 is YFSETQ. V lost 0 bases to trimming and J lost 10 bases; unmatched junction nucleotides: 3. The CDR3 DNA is TGCGCCAGCAGCTTGGAGCTAGCGGGAGGAGAGCAGTTCTTC. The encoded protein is CASSLELAGGEQFF.

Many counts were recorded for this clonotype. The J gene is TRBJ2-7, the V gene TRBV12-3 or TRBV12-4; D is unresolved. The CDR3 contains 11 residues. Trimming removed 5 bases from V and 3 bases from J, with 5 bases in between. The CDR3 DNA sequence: TGTGCCAGCAGTAAAAGCTACGAGCAGTACTTC. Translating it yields CASSKSYEQYF.

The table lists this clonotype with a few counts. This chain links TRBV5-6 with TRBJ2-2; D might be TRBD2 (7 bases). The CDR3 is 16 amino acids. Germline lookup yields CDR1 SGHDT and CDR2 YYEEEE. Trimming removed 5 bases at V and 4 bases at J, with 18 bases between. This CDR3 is CASSWGGPVSTGELFF. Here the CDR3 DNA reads TGTGCCAGCAGTTGGGGGGGGCCAGTCAGCACCGGGGAGCTGTTTTTT. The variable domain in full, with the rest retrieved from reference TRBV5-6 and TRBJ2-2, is DAGVTQSPTHLIKTRGQQVTLRCSPKSGHDTVSWYQQALGQGPQFIFQYYEEEERQRGNFPDRFSGHQFPNYSSELNVNALLLGDSALYLCASSWGGPVSTGELFFGEGSRLTVL.

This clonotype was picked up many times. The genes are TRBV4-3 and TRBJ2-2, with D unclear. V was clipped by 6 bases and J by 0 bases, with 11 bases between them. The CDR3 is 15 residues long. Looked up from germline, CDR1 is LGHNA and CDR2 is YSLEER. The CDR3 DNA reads TGCGCCAGCAGAATTTCCGAGGCGAACACCGGGGAGCTGTTTTTT. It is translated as CASRISEANTGELFF.

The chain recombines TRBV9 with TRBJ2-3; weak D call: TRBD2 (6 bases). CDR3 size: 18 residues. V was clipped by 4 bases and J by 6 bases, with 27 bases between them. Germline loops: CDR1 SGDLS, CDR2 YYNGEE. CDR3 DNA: TGTGCCAGCAGCCCGCGGGGAGCGGGTACTACTGAGGGCGATACGCAGTATTTT. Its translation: CASSPRGAGTTEGDTQYF.

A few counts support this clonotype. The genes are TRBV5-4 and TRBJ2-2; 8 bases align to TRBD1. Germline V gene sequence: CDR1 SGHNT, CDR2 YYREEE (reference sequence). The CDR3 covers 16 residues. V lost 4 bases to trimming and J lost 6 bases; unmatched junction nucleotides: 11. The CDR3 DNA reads TGTGCCAGCAGCACCAGGGGGCGCGTCTATGCCGGGGAGCTGTTTTTT. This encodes CASSTRGRVYAGELFF.

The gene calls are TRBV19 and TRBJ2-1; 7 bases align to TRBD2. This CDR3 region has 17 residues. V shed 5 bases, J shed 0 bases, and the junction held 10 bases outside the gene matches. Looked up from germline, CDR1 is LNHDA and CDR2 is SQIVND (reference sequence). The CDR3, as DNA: TGTGCCAGTAGTCTGACCCCCTGGGAGGGCTCCTACAATGAGCAGTTCTTC. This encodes CASSLTPWEGSYNEQFF.

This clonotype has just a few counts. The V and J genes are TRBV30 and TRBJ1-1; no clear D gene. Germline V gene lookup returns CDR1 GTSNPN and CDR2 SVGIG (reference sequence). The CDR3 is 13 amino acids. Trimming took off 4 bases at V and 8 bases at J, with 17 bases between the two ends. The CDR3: CAWTLGGSREAFF. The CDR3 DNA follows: TGTGCCTGGACTCTAGGTGGGTCACGGGAAGCTTTCTTT.